The 22 T cell receptor beta chains listed next were all sequenced from one sample in a study of shared clonotypes between healthy human individuals. Naive CD8 cells, CD45RO-negative and positively selected for CCR7, excluded terminally differentiated effector memory CD45RA+ cells. The method was immunoSEQ multiplex PCR; TCRdb's version includes in-frame clones alone and lacks a portion of them. Of hundreds of thousands of clones listed, approximately 96% were seen once; the top ten hold around 0.1%. The sample comprised naive CD8+ T cells sorted from blood. Receptors were obtained from a woman aged 25 to 39 in good health.

The chain combines TRBV12-5 with TRBJ1-1, with 10 bases identical to TRBD1. The germline V gene encodes CDR1 LGHNT and CDR2 FRNRAP. The V gene end was trimmed by 4 bases and the J gene end by 0 bases; junction bases not matched to a gene: 2. This CDR3 contains 15 residues. CDR3 sequence: CASGWGQGMNTEAFF. CDR3 sequence (DNA): TGTGCTAGTGGTTGGGGACAGGGGATGAACACTGAAGCTTTCTTT.

V is TRBV6-5 and J is TRBJ2-5, with D perhaps given as TRBD1 or TRBD2 (5 bases each). The J call may be wrong; the DNA end is better matched by TRBJ2-7. Per the germline V gene, CDR1 is MNHEY and CDR2 is SVGAGI. CDR3 length equals 13 residues. The DNA for the CDR3 is TGTGCCAGCAGGCAGGGAGAGGCCTACGAGCAGTACTTC. This translates into CASRQGEAYEQYF.

The chain links TRBV27 to TRBJ2-1, with 10 bases identical to TRBD2. Germline loops: CDR1 MNHEY, CDR2 SMNVEV (reference sequence). Trimming at V came to 7 bases and at J to 2 bases, leaving 2 bases not matched to a gene. The length of the CDR3 is 14 residues. The CDR3 nucleotides read TGTGCCAGCATGAGCGGGAGGGCCTACAATGAGCAGTTCTTC. Amino acid sequence: CASMSGRAYNEQFF.

The V and J genes are TRBV2 and TRBJ2-3; TRBD1 aligns across 8 bases. The trim removed 3 bases at V and 4 bases at J, leaving 9 bases unmatched. Germline CDR1 reads SNHLY; CDR2 reads FYNNEI. This CDR3 region has 16 residues. The DNA of the CDR3 is TGTGCCAGCAGTGACTTCGGACAGGGTTGGTCAGATACGCAGTATTTT. This gives the protein CASSDFGQGWSDTQYF. Looking up the rest from reference TRBV2 and TRBJ2-3 gives the full variable domain: EPEVTQTPSHQVTQMGQEVILRCVPISNHLYFYWYRQILGQKVEFLVSFYNNEISEKSEIFDDQFSVERPDGSNFTLKIRSTKLEDSAMYFCASSDFGQGWSDTQYFGPGTRLTVL.

This chain joins TRBV6-1 and TRBJ2-7; no reliable D call. Looked up from germline, CDR1 is MNHNS and CDR2 is SASEGT. Trimming pared 2 bases from V and 2 bases from J, leaving 4 bases between. The length of the CDR3 is 12 residues. CDR3: CASSELAYEQYF. In nucleotides, the CDR3 is TGTGCCAGCAGTGAACTGGCCTACGAGCAGTACTTC.

V gene TRBV7-3 combines with J gene TRBJ2-1; the D gene is possibly TRBD2 (5 bases). Germline V gene lookup returns CDR1 SGHTA and CDR2 FQGTGA. The CDR3 covers 15 residues. V was cut by 2 bases and J by 7 bases, with 15 bases left in between. CDR3: CASSLYGSGRNEQFF. As DNA, the CDR3 is TGTGCCAGCAGCTTATATGGTTCGGGGAGAAATGAGCAGTTCTTC.

This clone was found once. The chain carries TRBV9 and TRBJ2-2; the match to TRBD2 covers 7 bases. The CDR3 totals 17 residues. The V segment lost 0 bases and the J segment 2 bases; nucleotides outside the gene matches: 7. CDR1 is SGDLS and CDR2 is YYNGEE in the germline V gene. The CDR3 nucleotides read TGTGCCAGCAGCGTAGTCCTTGGCGGGAGAAACACCGGGGAGCTGTTTTTT. Translating it yields CASSVVLGGRNTGELFF.

This clone came up once. V gene TRBV11-2 combines with J gene TRBJ1-2; 8 bases align to TRBD1. The CDR3 is made up of 16 amino acids. The V gene end was trimmed by 0 bases and the J gene end by 3 bases; junction bases not matched to a gene: 6. CDR1 is SGHAT and CDR2 is FQNNGV in the germline V gene. The CDR3 protein is CASSLESRGRYYGYTF. Written as DNA, the CDR3 is TGTGCCAGCAGCTTAGAGTCCAGGGGGCGATACTATGGCTACACCTTC. Supplemented by reference TRBV11-2 and TRBJ1-2, the full variable domain reads EAGVAQSPRYKIIEKRQSVAFWCNPISGHATLYWYQQILGQGPKLLIQFQNNGVVDDSQLPKDRFSAERLKGVDSTLKIQPAKLEDSAVYLCASSLESRGRYYGYTFGSGTRLTVV.

The chain carries TRBV7-8 and TRBJ2-1; 11 bases map to TRBD2. The germline CDR1 and CDR2 sequences are SGHVS and FQNEAQ. The V gene end was trimmed by 1 base and the J gene end by 1 base; junction bases not matched to a gene: 12. CDR3 length equals 20 residues. CDR3 sequence reads: CASSLGGSGRAWRSYNEQFF. The CDR3 DNA is TGTGCCAGCAGCTTAGGAGGTAGCGGGAGGGCCTGGCGGTCCTACAATGAGCAGTTCTTC.

This sequence joins TRBV28 and TRBJ2-5, with 7 bases identical to TRBD2. The ends lost 2 bases at V and 2 bases at J; junction bases unmatched: 11. The CDR3 has 17 residues. In germline, CDR1 is MDHEN, CDR2 SYDVKM. CDR3 in amino acids: CASSLGLGEGLQETQYF. The CDR3 DNA reads as TGTGCCAGCAGTTTAGGTTTGGGGGAGGGACTTCAAGAGACCCAGTACTTC.

The CDR3 DNA reads TGTGCCAGCAGTTCCGGGACTAGCGGGAGTACATCCCAAAGCACAGATACGCAGTATTTT. Translated, it gives CASSSGTSGSTSQSTDTQYF. The J gene is TRBJ2-3, the V gene TRBV28; 14 nucleotides match TRBD2. Germline assignment: CDR1 MDHEN and CDR2 SYDVKM. The V gene end was trimmed by 4 bases and the J gene end by 0 bases; junction bases not matched to a gene: 12. The CDR3 extends over 20 amino acids.

V usage is TRBV28 and J usage is TRBJ2-3; D is unclear. This CDR3 region has 13 residues. V lost 5 bases to trimming and J lost 2 bases, with 8 bases between them. Germline V gene sequence: CDR1 MDHEN, CDR2 SYDVKM. In nucleotides, the CDR3 is TGTGCCAGCAGTGTCTTAGCCACAGATACGCAGTATTTT. Translated: CASSVLATDTQYF.

This chain connects TRBV6-1 to TRBJ2-7; either TRBD1 or TRBD2 may supply D (6 bases each). The V end was cut by 1 base, the J end by 1 base, with 14 bases between. Germline CDR1 MNHNS, CDR2 SASEGT. The CDR3 covers 16 residues. CDR3 sequence (DNA): TGTGCCAGCAGTGAAGATCCGGGGGCGATTTCCTACGAGCAGTACTTC. It translates to CASSEDPGAISYEQYF.

V is TRBV12-5 and J is TRBJ2-3; 12 bases fit TRBD1. CDR3 size: 17 residues. The J segment lost 6 bases and the V segment lost 1 base, leaving 8 bases of the junction unmatched. Germline V gene lookup returns CDR1 LGHNT and CDR2 FRNRAP. The CDR3: CASGLAGTGGASDTQYF. The CDR3 bases are TGTGCTAGTGGTTTGGCCGGGACAGGGGGCGCTTCGGATACGCAGTATTTT. Based on the CDR3 plus reference TRBV12-5 and TRBJ2-3, the full variable domain is DARVTQTPRHKVTEMGQEVTMRCQPILGHNTVFWYRQTMMQGLELLAYFRNRAPLDDSGMPKDRFSAEMPDATLATLKIQPSEPRDSAVYFCASGLAGTGGASDTQYFGPGTRLTVL.

The genes are TRBV29-1 and TRBJ2-5; possible D gene TRBD1, 5 bases. Matching the DNA end better, TRBJ2-7 makes the J call doubtful. This CDR3 is built from 15 residues. Germline CDR1 reads SQVTM; CDR2 reads ANQGSEA. CDR3 protein: CSVGLGRATPYEQYF. CDR3 in DNA: TGCAGCGTGGGCTTGGGCAGGGCGACGCCCTACGAGCAGTACTTC.

This rearrangement joins TRBV18 to TRBJ2-3, with 7 bases lining up with TRBD2. CDR3 length: 14 residues. Per the germline V gene, CDR1 is KGHSH and CDR2 is LQKENI. V was pared by 5 bases and J by 5 bases, with 7 bases of the junction left unmatched. CDR3 loop: CASSRGGREDTQYF. CDR3 sequence (DNA): TGTGCCAGCTCAAGGGGAGGGCGGGAAGATACGCAGTATTTT.

The chain couples TRBV7-6 to TRBJ2-7, with TRBD2 matching over 8 bases. There are 14 residues in the CDR3. The V gene end was trimmed by 2 bases and the J gene end by 10 bases; junction bases not matched to a gene: 10. Germline CDR1 reads SGHVS; CDR2 reads FNYEAQ. CDR3 sequence reads: CASSLLPGSGDQYF. The CDR3 nucleotides read TGTGCCAGCAGCTTACTTCCCGGTAGCGGGGACCAGTACTTC.

This chain joins TRBV28 and TRBJ2-5; 7 bases align to TRBD2. Germline V gives CDR1 MDHEN, CDR2 SYDVKM. Germline trimming cut 7 bases from V and 7 bases from J; bases unmatched to any gene: 9. This CDR3 region has 13 residues. CDR3 sequence: CASTFAGEGTQYF. The CDR3 DNA reads TGTGCCAGCACCTTTGCGGGGGAGGGGACCCAGTACTTC. Combining the CDR3 with reference TRBV28 and TRBJ2-5 gives the whole variable domain DVKVTQSSRYLVKRTGEKVFLECVQDMDHENMFWYRQDPGLGLRLIYFSYDVKMKEKGDIPEGYSVSREKKERFSLILESASTNQTSMYLCASTFAGEGTQYFGPGTRLLVL.

The chain couples TRBV28 to TRBJ1-5; TRBD1 agrees at 7 bases. V lost 5 bases to trimming and J lost 1 base; unmatched junction nucleotides: 8. The CDR3 is made up of 16 amino acids. Germline CDR1 is MDHEN and CDR2 is SYDVKM. CDR3 nucleotides: TGTGCCAGCAGTCTCAGGCAGGGGGTAAGCAATCAGCCCCAGCATTTT. Protein sequence: CASSLRQGVSNQPQHF.

This rearrangement joins TRBV6-5 to TRBJ1-1; 7 bases are a match to TRBD1. In germline, CDR1 is MNHEY, CDR2 SVGAGI. The CDR3 is made up of 14 amino acids. Trimming removed 0 bases from V and 7 bases from J; junction bases left unmatched: 5. CDR3 nucleotides: TGTGCCAGCAGTTACTCGTCCGGGACAGATGAAGCTTTCTTT. Its protein product is CASSYSSGTDEAFF.

This sequence joins TRBV10-3 and TRBJ1-6; D is possibly TRBD1 (6 bases). The CDR3 has 16 residues. V was cut by 6 bases and J by 3 bases, with 15 bases left in between. Germline-derived CDR1 and CDR2 are ENHRY and SYGVKD. The CDR3 nucleotides are TGTGCCATCAGCGACCGGGACACTTACTATAATTCACCCCTCCACTTT. Residues: CAISDRDTYYNSPLHF.

This sequence joins TRBV7-9 and TRBJ1-2; possible D gene TRBD1, 5 bases. V lost 1 base and J lost 6, with 12 bases in between. This CDR3 has 14 amino acids. Germline CDR1 reads SEHNR; CDR2 reads FQNEAQ (reference sequence). CDR3 nucleotide sequence: TGTGCCAGCAGCTTAGGGGCAGGGTGGAATGGCTACACCTTC. It codes for CASSLGAGWNGYTF.